What follows are 3 T cell receptor beta chains derived from one specimen sequenced in a study of CD8 T cells in Susac syndrome. The RNA input was roughly 0.45 to 1 ug, and it was reverse transcribed with random hexamers. MiXCR, run by TCRdb on the immunoSEQ multiplex PCR reads, gives a single entry per CDR3 protein. The profile shows under 250,000 distinct CDR3 sequences, over 90% of them singletons. Sequenced input: CD4+ T cells from PBMCs. These receptors were obtained from a human donor with Susac syndrome.

The chain links TRBV15 to TRBJ1-4; 7 bases agree with TRBD1. V gave up 3 bases and J gave up 3 bases; unmatched junction bases: 4. This CDR3 has 15 residues. CDR1 and CDR2 (germline): LNHNV, YYDKDF (reference sequence). The CDR3 reads CATSSRTGSNEKLFF. The CDR3 DNA reads as TGTGCCACCAGCAGTAGGACAGGTTCTAATGAAAAACTGTTTTTT.

The CDR3 coding sequence is TGCAGTGCTAGTCGTCAGGGCGGAACTGAAGCTTTCTTT. Encoded protein: CSASRQGGTEAFF. V usage is TRBV20-1 and J usage is TRBJ1-1, with a tentative D call TRBD1 (5 bases). The CDR3 is 13 amino acids. The germline V gene encodes CDR1 DFQATT and CDR2 SNEGSKA (reference sequence). The V end lost 3 bases, the J end lost 5 bases, and 13 bases lay between the germline ends.

This clonotype appeared once. The chain uses TRBV29-1 and TRBJ1-2; possible D gene TRBD1, 6 bases. The CDR3 is made up of 15 amino acids. V shed 0 bases and J shed 7 bases, with 18 bases lying between them. The V gene's germline CDR1 is SQVTM and CDR2 ANQGSEA. CDR3 DNA sequence: TGCAGCGTTGAAGACTCCACGACACAGGGCTCTGGCTACACCTTC. Encoded protein: CSVEDSTTQGSGYTF.